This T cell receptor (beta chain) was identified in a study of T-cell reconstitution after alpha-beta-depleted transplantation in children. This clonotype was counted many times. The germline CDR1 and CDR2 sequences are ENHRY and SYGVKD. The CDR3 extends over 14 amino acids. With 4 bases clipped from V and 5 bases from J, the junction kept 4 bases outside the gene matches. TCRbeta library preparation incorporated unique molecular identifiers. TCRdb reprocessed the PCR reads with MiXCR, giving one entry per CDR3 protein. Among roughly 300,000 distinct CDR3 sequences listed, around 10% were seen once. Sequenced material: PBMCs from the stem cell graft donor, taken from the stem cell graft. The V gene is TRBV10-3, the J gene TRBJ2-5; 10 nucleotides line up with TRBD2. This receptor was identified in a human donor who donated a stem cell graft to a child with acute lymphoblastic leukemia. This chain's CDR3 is CAISGAGGRETQYF. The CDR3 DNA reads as TGTGCCATCAGTGGAGCGGGAGGGCGGGAGACCCAGTACTTC.